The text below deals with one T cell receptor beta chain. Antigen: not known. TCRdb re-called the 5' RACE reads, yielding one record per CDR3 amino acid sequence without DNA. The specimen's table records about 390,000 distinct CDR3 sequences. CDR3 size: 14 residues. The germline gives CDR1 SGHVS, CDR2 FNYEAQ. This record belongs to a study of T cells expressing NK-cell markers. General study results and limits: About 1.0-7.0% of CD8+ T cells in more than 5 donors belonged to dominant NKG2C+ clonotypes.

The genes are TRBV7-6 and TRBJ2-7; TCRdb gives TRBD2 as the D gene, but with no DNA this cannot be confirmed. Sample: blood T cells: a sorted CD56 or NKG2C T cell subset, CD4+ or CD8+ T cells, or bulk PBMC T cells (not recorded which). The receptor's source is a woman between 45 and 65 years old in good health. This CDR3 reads CASTWTSGSYEQYF.